The next 26 T cell receptor beta chains were all read from a single sample in a study of response to subunit inactivated influenza vaccine. TCRdb reprocessed the RT-PCR reads via MiXCR and lists one record per CDR3 protein. The sample yields some 500,000 distinct CDR3 sequences, around 25% seen once. The sample consisted of CD4+ T cells sorted from PBMCs, taken 5 days after vaccination. The receptors shown here come from a man over 45 who received an inactivated influenza vaccine.

The V gene is TRBV6-1, the J gene TRBJ2-7, with 9 bases fitting TRBD1. Germline V gene sequence: CDR1 MNHNS, CDR2 SASEGT. Unmatched junction bases numbered 6, after V lost 1 base and J lost 2 bases. This CDR3 comprises 16 residues. The CDR3 reads CASSEGGTGIPYEQYF. In DNA, the CDR3 is TGTGCCAGCAGTGAAGGTGGGACAGGGATTCCCTACGAGCAGTACTTC.

This rearrangement joins TRBV20-1 to TRBJ2-5, with D perhaps TRBD2 (6 bases). Germline CDR1 DFQATT, CDR2 SNEGSKA (reference sequence). The CDR3 totals 14 residues. V was trimmed by 2 bases and J by 0 bases, leaving 10 bases between them. The CDR3 region has the DNA TGCAGTGCTAGAACCCCGGGGGACCAAGAGACCCAGTACTTC. Translated, it gives CSARTPGDQETQYF.

The chain uses TRBV3-1 and TRBJ2-1, with D perhaps TRBD1 or TRBD2 (5 bases each). Trimming took 2 bases from V and 0 from J, leaving 14 bases between them. This CDR3 has 17 amino acids. CDR1 LGHDT and CDR2 YNNKEL come from the germline V gene (reference sequence). The CDR3 nucleotides read TGTGCCAGCAGCCAATACCGGGGTGGGGGCTCCTACAATGAGCAGTTCTTC. Amino acid sequence: CASSQYRGGGSYNEQFF.

This clonotype was counted between two and nine times. This sequence joins TRBV7-2 and TRBJ2-5; D is possibly TRBD2 (5 bases). Trimming cost V 2 bases and J 5 bases, with 9 bases left between them. This CDR3 has 13 residues. Looked up from germline, CDR1 is SGHTA and CDR2 is FQGNSA. This chain's CDR3 is CASSLPGSETQYF. DNA of the CDR3: TGTGCCAGCAGCTTACCGGGAAGTGAGACCCAGTACTTC.

This clonotype appeared many times. The rearrangement uses TRBV12-3 or TRBV12-4 and TRBJ1-1, with TRBD1 matching 7 bases. The CDR3 is 14 residues long. Trimming took 7 bases from V and 0 from J; bases not matched to a gene: 5. The CDR3 bases are TGTGCCAGCACCTTAGGGACAGTGAACACTGAAGCTTTCTTT. Protein product: CASTLGTVNTEAFF.

The V gene is TRBV12-3 or TRBV12-4, the J gene TRBJ2-7; D gene uncertain. The V end was cut by 2 bases, the J end by 4 bases, with 12 bases between. CDR3 length: 14 residues. Written as DNA, the CDR3 is TGTGCCAGCAGTTTATGGTTAGAATCATACGAGCAGTACTTC. This sequence encodes CASSLWLESYEQYF.

This clonotype has only a few counts. The CDR3 bases are TGCAGCGTGGCCGGGTCTACGCTCGAGCAGTACTTC. Its protein is CSVAGSTLEQYF. V gene TRBV29-1 combines with J gene TRBJ2-7, with D uncertain. CDR3 length: 12 amino acids. CDR1 SQVTM and CDR2 ANQGSEA come from the germline V gene. The ends were cut back, 6 bases at V and 6 bases at J, with 15 bases in the middle.

J is TRBJ2-1 and V is TRBV5-1, with 9 bases matching TRBD2. V lost 5 bases to trimming and J lost 0 bases; unmatched junction nucleotides: 6. Germline CDR1 SGHRS, CDR2 YFSETQ. CDR3 length: 16 residues. CDR3 nucleotide sequence: TGCGCCAGCAGACAGCGTAGCGGGAGCTCCTACAATGAGCAGTTCTTC. This sequence encodes CASRQRSGSSYNEQFF.

This chain links TRBV5-1 with TRBJ1-1; TRBD1 is a possible D gene (5 bases). The CDR3 length is 15 residues. The ends were cut back, 6 bases at V and 3 bases at J, with 18 bases in the middle. Germline V gives CDR1 SGHRS, CDR2 YFSETQ. The CDR3 protein is CASTRGRDLDTEAFF. The DNA for the CDR3 is TGCGCCAGCACCCGTGGCAGGGATTTGGACACTGAAGCTTTCTTT. Combining the CDR3 with reference TRBV5-1 and TRBJ1-1 gives the whole variable domain KAGVTQTPRYLIKTRGQQVTLSCSPISGHRSVSWYQQTPGQGLQFLFEYFSETQRNKGNFPGRFSGRQFSNSRSEMNVSTLELGDSALYLCASTRGRDLDTEAFFGQGTRLTVV.

The rearrangement joins TRBV5-6 to TRBJ2-3, with TRBD1 matching over 8 bases. Germline CDR1 SGHDT, CDR2 YYEEEE. J was trimmed by 2 bases and V by 2 bases; bases with no gene match: 7. The CDR3 length is 16 residues. The CDR3 is CASSLGGQAITDTQYF. For the CDR3, the DNA is TGTGCCAGCAGCTTAGGGGGACAGGCAATCACAGATACGCAGTATTTT.

This clonotype turned up a few times. The CDR3 protein is CASRRGGTEAFF. The CDR3 DNA reads TGTGCCAGCAGACGGGGCGGCACTGAAGCTTTCTTT. The rearrangement joins TRBV12-3 or TRBV12-4 to TRBJ1-1; weak D call: TRBD1 (5 bases). V was pared by 6 bases and J by 4 bases, with 9 bases between. This CDR3 contains 12 residues.

Comments on this clonotype: The junction differs from germline at one of its ends, possibly a read error. The chain is built from TRBV20-1 and TRBJ2-7; 7 nucleotides agree with TRBD2. Germline loops: CDR1 DFQATT, CDR2 SNEGSKA (reference sequence). The CDR3 covers 17 residues. The CDR3 DNA is TGCTGTGCTAGAGATCTCGCTCGCGGCGGGAGCGCCTACGAGCAGTACTTC. Translating gives CCARDLARGGSAYEQYF.

V and J are TRBV6-6 and TRBJ1-1; possibly TRBD1 for D (5 bases). Germline values: CDR1 MNHNY, CDR2 SVGAGI (reference sequence). This CDR3 has 13 residues. The germline V and J ends were trimmed by 2 bases and 8 bases, with 12 bases remaining between them. This CDR3 reads CASSYGQGGEAFF. CDR3 DNA: TGTGCCAGCAGTTACGGGCAGGGCGGCGAAGCTTTCTTT.

The chain combines TRBV28 with TRBJ2-3; 9 nucleotides agree with TRBD2. V shed 5 bases, J shed 4 bases, and the junction held 10 bases outside the gene matches. The germline gives CDR1 MDHEN, CDR2 SYDVKM. This CDR3 is 16 amino acids long. Written as DNA, the CDR3 is TGTGCCAGCAGTCCGTCGGGCGGGGGGGCCTCAGATACGCAGTATTTT. It yields the protein CASSPSGGGASDTQYF.

This clonotype was picked up a small number of times. The CDR3: CASSLYQSTDTQYF. In DNA, the CDR3 is TGCGCCAGCAGCTTGTATCAGAGTACGGATACGCAGTATTTT. The chain has TRBV5-1 and TRBJ2-3, with D uncertain. Germline lookup yields CDR1 SGHRS and CDR2 YFSETQ. V lost 1 base and J lost 6, with 12 bases in between. The CDR3 has 14 residues.

This chain connects TRBV20-1 to TRBJ2-4; 7 bases are shared with TRBD2. The CDR3 is 12 residues long. Germline V gene sequence: CDR1 DFQATT, CDR2 SNEGSKA (reference sequence). With V trimmed by 6 bases and J by 8 bases, 7 bases remained unmatched. CDR3 region: CSASGVQYIQYF. As DNA, the CDR3 is TGCAGTGCCAGCGGGGTCCAGTACATTCAGTACTTC.

A few counts support this clonotype. The chain couples TRBV9 to TRBJ2-3; the D gene could be TRBD1 or TRBD2 (5 bases each). V was pared by 3 bases and J by 1 base, with 12 bases between. The CDR3 consists of 15 residues. Germline assignment: CDR1 SGDLS and CDR2 YYNGEE. CDR3 residues: CASSAGPGGTDTQYF. The CDR3 bases are TGTGCCAGCAGCGCGGGACCCGGCGGCACAGATACGCAGTATTTT.

The J gene is TRBJ2-5, the V gene TRBV7-9; D remains ambiguous. Trimming shortened V by 7 bases and J by 0 bases, and 15 bases separated the two germline ends. In germline, CDR1 is SEHNR, CDR2 FQNEAQ (reference sequence). The CDR3 loop spans 15 amino acids. CDR3 region: CASIRKGGYQETQYF. Here the CDR3 DNA reads TGTGCCAGCATCCGTAAGGGCGGATACCAAGAGACCCAGTACTTC.

This clonotype was seen a single time. V usage is TRBV20-1 and J usage is TRBJ1-6, with D tentatively TRBD1 (6 bases). The CDR3 loop spans 16 amino acids. With 4 bases removed from V and 6 bases from J, the gap between germline ends came to 19 bases. Germline V gene data show CDR1 as DFQATT and CDR2 as SNEGSKA (reference sequence). The CDR3 spells CSATEITGHLNSPLHF. In DNA, the CDR3 is TGCAGTGCTACGGAGATTACGGGACACCTTAATTCACCCCTCCACTTT.

This clonotype was detected ten times or more. V usage is TRBV10-3 and J usage is TRBJ2-1; D is undetermined. Germline V gene data show CDR1 as ENHRY and CDR2 as SYGVKD. The CDR3 spans 14 residues. The germline V and J ends were trimmed by 4 bases and 15 bases, with 22 bases remaining between them. CDR3 nucleotide sequence: TGTGCCATCAGTGCCTCCCTTACAGAATCCCCCCCGTTCTTC. Its protein product is CAISASLTESPPFF.

This clonotype was counted between two and nine times. The V call is TRBV5-5, the J call TRBJ2-2; 11 bases are a match to TRBD2. CDR1 is SGHKS and CDR2 is YYEKEE in the germline V gene (reference sequence). The V gene end was trimmed by 4 bases and the J gene end by 5 bases; junction bases not matched to a gene: 4. This CDR3 contains 15 residues. The CDR3 spells CASSRLAGITGELFF. The CDR3 DNA reads TGTGCCAGCAGCAGACTAGCGGGGATAACCGGGGAGCTGTTTTTT.

This chain connects TRBV12-3 or TRBV12-4 to TRBJ2-1; TRBD2 matches at 11 bases. The CDR3 has 16 amino acids. V gave up 4 bases and J gave up 9 bases; unmatched junction bases: 11. CDR3 sequence (DNA): TGTGCCAGCAGTTCTCTAGCGGGAGGTCTTGGAGGTGAGCAGTTCTTC. Protein product: CASSSLAGGLGGEQFF.

This clonotype was seen only a few times. This sequence joins TRBV6-5 and TRBJ2-2; TRBD1 matches 8 bases. Trimming at V came to 0 bases and at J to 4 bases, leaving 10 bases not matched to a gene. From germline, CDR1 is MNHEY and CDR2 SVGAGI. This CDR3 is built from 18 residues. CDR3 nucleotides: TGTGCCAGCAGTTACTCGATCAAGCAGGGGGCTGGCACCGGGGAGCTGTTTTTT. As protein: CASSYSIKQGAGTGELFF.

This clonotype was found a few times. V is TRBV28 and J is TRBJ2-1, with D uncertain. CDR3 length: 12 amino acids. The V and J ends lost 2 bases and 6 bases respectively, with 5 bases between them. Germline V lookup: CDR1 MDHEN, CDR2 SYDVKM. In DNA, the CDR3 is TGTGCCAGCAGTTTAGCGGTCAATGAGCAGTTCTTC. Amino acids: CASSLAVNEQFF.

This chain connects TRBV19 to TRBJ2-7, with 10 bases identical to TRBD1. The CDR3 runs 14 residues. J gave up 2 bases and V 6 bases, and 4 bases lay outside the gene matches. CDR1 and CDR2 (germline): LNHDA, SQIVND (reference sequence). DNA for the CDR3: TGTGCCAGTAGACCGGACAGGGGGACCTACGAGCAGTACTTC. Translating gives CASRPDRGTYEQYF.

The rearrangement joins TRBV28 to TRBJ2-4; the D gene is possibly TRBD2 (5 bases). The CDR3 length is 19 residues. Germline V CDR1 and CDR2: MDHEN, SYDVKM. The V and J ends lost 3 bases and 3 bases respectively, with 24 bases between them. Written as DNA, the CDR3 is TGTGCCAGCAGTTTGATGCCGGGGATCTTGGGATATGGCAAAAACATTCAGTACTTC. Protein: CASSLMPGILGYGKNIQYF.